These 21 T cell receptor beta chains were sequenced from one sample in a study of T cells after yellow fever vaccination. TCRdb re-called the 5' RACE reads with MiXCR, one entry per CDR3 protein. The sample includes roughly 330,000 distinct CDR3 sequences, approximately 3.9% seen only once; the top ten take approximately 24%. Sequencing was performed on PBMCs, taken 5 days after the yellow fever booster vaccination. These receptors came from a man younger than 35 who received the YFV17D yellow fever vaccine.

This clonotype turned up a few times. The chain recombines TRBV5-1 with TRBJ2-1; D perhaps matches TRBD2 (5 bases). V was trimmed by 4 bases and J by 3 bases, leaving 17 bases between them. The CDR3 is 16 residues long. Germline CDR1 reads SGHRS; CDR2 reads YFSETQ. CDR3 DNA: TGCGCCAGCAGCCCCGGTCCCCGAGGGTTCTACAATGAGCAGTTCTTC. Its translation: CASSPGPRGFYNEQFF.

This clonotype was seen more than once but under ten times. The V gene is TRBV6-2 or TRBV6-3, the J gene TRBJ2-3; D may correspond to TRBD1 or TRBD2 (5 bases each). This CDR3 region has 11 residues. Germline loops: CDR1 MNHEY, CDR2 SVGEGT. V dropped 4 bases and J dropped 9 bases, with 8 bases sitting between them. CDR3 sequence reads: CASSFGATQYF. In DNA form, the CDR3 reads TGTGCCAGCAGTTTCGGGGCGACGCAGTATTTT.

The CDR3 nucleotides read TGTGCCAGCAGCTTCACGGACAGGGCGTTTGATATATCTGGGGCCAACGTCCTGACTTTC. Its translation is CASSFTDRAFDISGANVLTF. J is TRBJ2-6 and V is TRBV7-6; TRBD1 aligns across 8 bases. Trimming removed 3 bases from V and 1 base from J; junction bases left unmatched: 14. The CDR3 covers 20 residues. Germline lookup yields CDR1 SGHVS and CDR2 FNYEAQ.

This clonotype was seen at least ten times. V gene TRBV7-6 combines with J gene TRBJ2-1, with 8 bases fitting TRBD2. Germline CDR1 and CDR2: SGHVS and FNYEAQ. The CDR3 runs to 20 residues. V shed 4 bases, J shed 0 bases, and the junction held 17 bases outside the gene matches. The CDR3 bases are TGTGCCAGCAGCTCTCCGACTCGCGGGGGGCCTTCGAGCTCCTACAATGAGCAGTTCTTC. As protein: CASSSPTRGGPSSSYNEQFF.

This clonotype appeared many times. This chain joins TRBV7-2 and TRBJ1-3, with D possibly matching TRBD1 (5 bases). This CDR3 region has 14 residues. The V and J ends lost 1 base and 2 bases respectively, with 6 bases between them. Germline assignment: CDR1 SGHTA and CDR2 FQGNSA. Written as DNA, the CDR3 is TGTGCCAGCAGCTTAGGGACACCTGGAAACACCATATATTTT. It is translated as CASSLGTPGNTIYF.

This clonotype was seen repeatedly, ten times or more. The chain has TRBV5-1 and TRBJ2-2; D perhaps matches TRBD2 (6 bases). CDR1 is SGHRS and CDR2 is YFSETQ in the germline V gene. The CDR3 spans 13 residues. Trimming shortened V by 4 bases and J by 11 bases, and 15 bases separated the two germline ends. In nucleotides, the CDR3 is TGCGCCAGCAGCCTCGGACCGGGAGATGAGCTGTTTTTT. Translated: CASSLGPGDELFF.

This clonotype was recorded many times. The chain employs TRBV20-1 and TRBJ1-2; 7 nucleotides agree with TRBD1. V shed 0 bases, J shed 2 bases, and the junction held 6 bases outside the gene matches. Per the germline V gene, CDR1 is DFQATT and CDR2 is SNEGSKA (reference sequence). The CDR3 totals 15 residues. CDR3 residues: CSARDPMTGNYGYTF. DNA for the CDR3: TGCAGTGCTAGAGACCCTATGACAGGGAACTATGGCTACACCTTC.

This clonotype was counted only a few times. J is TRBJ2-1 and V is TRBV20-1, with 8 bases identical to TRBD1. This CDR3 has 15 residues. From germline, CDR1 is DFQATT and CDR2 SNEGSKA (reference sequence). V lost 5 bases and J lost 5; bases outside the gene matches: 11. As DNA, the CDR3 is TGCAGTGCTGGGCAGGGGGCAAGCCCAGACAATGAGCAGTTCTTC. This codes for CSAGQGASPDNEQFF.

This clonotype turned up a few times. J is TRBJ2-2 and V is TRBV24-1; tentatively, D is TRBD1 (5 bases). V was shortened by 4 bases and J by 5 bases, with 13 bases between the two germline ends. CDR1 KGHDR and CDR2 SFDVKD come from the germline V gene. The CDR3 has 15 residues. The CDR3 spells CATSETTVDTGELFF. The CDR3 region has the DNA TGTGCCACCAGTGAAACGACAGTGGATACCGGGGAGCTGTTTTTT.

This clonotype was recorded a few times. The rearrangement uses TRBV5-6 and TRBJ2-3, with 7 positions matching TRBD1. Trimming cost V 0 bases and J 4 bases; bases outside gene matches: 2. The CDR3 is 14 amino acids. The germline V gene has CDR1 SGHDT and CDR2 YYEEEE. CDR3 coding DNA: TGTGCCAGCAGCTTGGAACAGGGGCCAGATACGCAGTATTTT. This translates into CASSLEQGPDTQYF.

This clonotype has ten or more counts. The V and J genes are TRBV11-2 and TRBJ1-1; D perhaps matches TRBD1 (6 bases). This CDR3 spans 15 amino acids. V gave up 5 bases and J gave up 2 bases, with 15 bases separating them. Germline CDR1 reads SGHAT; CDR2 reads FQNNGV. This chain's CDR3 is CASSTTGGANTEAFF. The CDR3 bases are TGTGCCAGCAGCACAACCGGGGGGGCTAACACTGAAGCTTTCTTT.

The chain joins TRBV5-1 to TRBJ1-1, with TRBD1 matching over 7 bases. The germline gives CDR1 SGHRS, CDR2 YFSETQ. After removal of 0 bases from V and 7 bases from J, the junction contained 9 bases not matched to a gene. This CDR3 is 15 amino acids long. CDR3 nucleotides: TGCGCCAGCAGCTTGGGGCAGGGGGGAGGAAGTGAAGCTTTCTTT. It codes for CASSLGQGGGSEAFF.

This clonotype was seen at least ten times. The CDR3 sequence: CASSLALGTITGELFF. The CDR3 bases are TGCGCCAGCAGCTTGGCCTTAGGGACAATCACCGGGGAGCTGTTTTTT. The rearrangement joins TRBV5-1 to TRBJ2-2; D is perhaps TRBD1 (6 bases). Looked up from germline, CDR1 is SGHRS and CDR2 is YFSETQ. CDR3 length: 16 residues. V gave up 0 bases and J gave up 4 bases, with 13 bases separating them.

This clonotype was detected many times. The V gene is TRBV28, the J gene TRBJ2-2, with 10 nucleotides matching TRBD2. V gave up 6 bases and J gave up 4 bases; unmatched junction bases: 8. Germline CDR1 is MDHEN and CDR2 is SYDVKM. This CDR3 is 16 amino acids long. The DNA of the CDR3 is TGTGCCAGCAGCTTGGTAGCGGGGGGTGTCACCGGGGAGCTGTTTTTT. It codes for CASSLVAGGVTGELFF.

This clonotype showed up many times. This chain uses TRBV5-1 with TRBJ2-1, with 8 positions matching TRBD1. Germline V gene sequence: CDR1 SGHRS, CDR2 YFSETQ. Trimming cost V 4 bases and J 3 bases; bases outside gene matches: 6. This CDR3 is 15 amino acids long. The CDR3 spells CASSLDRGDYNEQFF. Here the CDR3 DNA reads TGCGCCAGCAGCCTTGACAGGGGAGACTACAATGAGCAGTTCTTC.

In this sample, this clonotype turned up a few times. The genes are TRBV18 and TRBJ2-3; 10 bases line up with TRBD2. V lost 6 bases to trimming and J lost 5 bases; unmatched junction nucleotides: 5. This CDR3 has 14 residues. Per the germline V gene, CDR1 is KGHSH and CDR2 is LQKENI. CDR3 region: CASSLGLAEDTQYF. The CDR3, as DNA: TGTGCCAGCTCTCTAGGACTAGCGGAAGATACGCAGTATTTT.

Only a few counts were recorded for this clonotype. The rearrangement uses TRBV12-3 or TRBV12-4 and TRBJ1-2; D remains unclear. Trimming cost V 10 bases and J 4 bases, with 19 bases left between them. CDR3 length: 14 amino acids. The chain's CDR3 is CANREFSGSYGYTF. In DNA form, the CDR3 reads TGTGCCAACCGGGAGTTCTCTGGGAGCTATGGCTACACCTTC.

This clonotype was observed a few times. J is TRBJ2-1 and V is TRBV6-5; D unclear. The CDR3 spans 16 residues. With 5 bases removed from V and 0 bases from J, the gap between germline ends came to 14 bases. Germline CDR1 MNHEY, CDR2 SVGAGI. The CDR3 nucleotides are TGTGCCAGCAGTCCTTGGACGGCGAGCTCCTACAATGAGCAGTTCTTC. Translated: CASSPWTASSYNEQFF.

This clonotype was observed a few times. The rearrangement links TRBV6-2 or TRBV6-3 to TRBJ2-4; 9 bases fit TRBD2. The CDR3 has 13 residues. J lost 4 bases, V lost 7 bases, and 2 bases had no gene match. The germline V gene has CDR1 MNHEY and CDR2 SVGEGT. The CDR3 protein is CASTLAGKNIQYF. The CDR3 nucleotides are TGTGCCAGCACCCTAGCGGGGAAAAACATTCAGTACTTC.

This sequence joins TRBV4-1 and TRBJ2-7, with TRBD1 identical over 10 bases. This CDR3 contains 16 residues. Losses at the gene ends were 3 bases for V and 5 bases for J; bases not matched to a gene: 10. Germline values: CDR1 MGHRA, CDR2 YSYEKL. The CDR3: CASSQTPGQGEDEQYF. Here the CDR3 DNA reads TGCGCCAGCAGCCAGACCCCCGGACAGGGGGAAGACGAGCAGTACTTC.

This clonotype was seen a few times. In DNA form, the CDR3 reads TGCGCCAGCAGCTTGGTGGGACTAGCGGGGGTCTACAATGAGCAGTTCTTC. Translating it yields CASSLVGLAGVYNEQFF. V and J are TRBV5-1 and TRBJ2-1, with 14 bases aligning to TRBD2. The CDR3 sequence is 17 residues long. Germline V lookup: CDR1 SGHRS, CDR2 YFSETQ. V was clipped by 0 bases and J by 3 bases; unmatched bases: 2.